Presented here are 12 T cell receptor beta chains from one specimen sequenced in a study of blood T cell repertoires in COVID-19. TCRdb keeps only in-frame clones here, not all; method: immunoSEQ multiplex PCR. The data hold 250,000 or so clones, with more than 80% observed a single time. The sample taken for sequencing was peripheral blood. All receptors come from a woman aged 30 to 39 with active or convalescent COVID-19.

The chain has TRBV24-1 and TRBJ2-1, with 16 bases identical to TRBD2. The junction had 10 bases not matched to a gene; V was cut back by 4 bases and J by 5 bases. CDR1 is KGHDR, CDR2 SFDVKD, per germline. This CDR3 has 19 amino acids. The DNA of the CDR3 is TGTGCCACCAGTGACCCTACGAGGGGACTAGCGGGGGGGCACAATGAGCAGTTCTTC. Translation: CATSDPTRGLAGGHNEQFF.

CDR3: CASSPNRGSLGYTF. DNA for the CDR3: TGTGCCAGCAGCCCCAACAGGGGCTCTCTCGGCTACACCTTC. The chain links TRBV6-5 to TRBJ1-2; TRBD1 matches at 7 bases. CDR3 length equals 14 residues. CDR1 is MNHEY, CDR2 SVGAGI, per germline. Trimming took 6 bases from V and 8 from J; bases not matched to a gene: 12.

The CDR3 loop reads CASSLAGHSYEQYF. Written as DNA, the CDR3 is TGTGCCAGCAGCTTAGCGGGGCACTCCTACGAGCAGTACTTC. The chain is built from TRBV7-9 and TRBJ2-7, with D perhaps matching TRBD1 (5 bases). This CDR3 has 14 amino acids. With 0 bases removed from V and 0 bases from J, the gap between germline ends came to 6 bases. Per germline, CDR1 SEHNR and CDR2 FQNEAQ (reference sequence).

The CDR3 nucleotides are TGCGCCAGCAGCCAATCTACAGGGGCTGGCTACACCTTC. Its protein product is CASSQSTGAGYTF. The chain employs TRBV4-3 and TRBJ1-2, with TRBD1 matching 7 bases. There are 13 residues in the CDR3. Germline CDR1 is LGHNA and CDR2 is YSLEER. V shed 2 bases and J 7 bases; nucleotides not matched to a gene: 4.

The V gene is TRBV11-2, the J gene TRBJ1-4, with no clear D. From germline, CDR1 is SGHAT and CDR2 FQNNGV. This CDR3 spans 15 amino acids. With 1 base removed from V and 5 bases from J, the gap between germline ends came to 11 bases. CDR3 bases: TGTGCCAGCAGCTTAGTCCGGGGTTCGAATGAAAAACTGTTTTTT. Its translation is CASSLVRGSNEKLFF.

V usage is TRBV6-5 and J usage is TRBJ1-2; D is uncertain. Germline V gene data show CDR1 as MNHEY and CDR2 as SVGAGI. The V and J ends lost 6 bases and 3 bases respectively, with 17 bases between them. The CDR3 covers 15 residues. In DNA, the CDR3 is TGTGCCAGCAGATCCACCCCCGAGTTTTACTATGGCTACACCTTC. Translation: CASRSTPEFYYGYTF.

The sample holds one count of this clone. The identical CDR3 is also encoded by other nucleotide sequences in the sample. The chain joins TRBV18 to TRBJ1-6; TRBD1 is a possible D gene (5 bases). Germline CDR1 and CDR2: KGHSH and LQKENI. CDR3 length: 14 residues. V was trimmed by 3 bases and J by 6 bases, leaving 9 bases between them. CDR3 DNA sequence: TGTGCCAGCTCACCTCAGGGTGGTAATTCACCCCTCCACTTT. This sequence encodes CASSPQGGNSPLHF.

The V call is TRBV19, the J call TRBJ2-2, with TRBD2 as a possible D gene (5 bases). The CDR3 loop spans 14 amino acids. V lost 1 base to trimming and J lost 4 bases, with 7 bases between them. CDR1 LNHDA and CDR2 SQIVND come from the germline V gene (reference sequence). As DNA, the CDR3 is TGTGCCAGTAGTATAGCGACTACCACCGGGGAGCTGTTTTTT. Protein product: CASSIATTTGELFF.

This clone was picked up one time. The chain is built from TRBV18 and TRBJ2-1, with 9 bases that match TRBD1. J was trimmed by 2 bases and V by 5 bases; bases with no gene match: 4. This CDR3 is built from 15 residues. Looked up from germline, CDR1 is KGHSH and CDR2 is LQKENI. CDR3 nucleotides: TGTGCCAGCTCAAAGGACAGGGGCGCCTACAATGAGCAGTTCTTC. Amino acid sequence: CASSKDRGAYNEQFF.

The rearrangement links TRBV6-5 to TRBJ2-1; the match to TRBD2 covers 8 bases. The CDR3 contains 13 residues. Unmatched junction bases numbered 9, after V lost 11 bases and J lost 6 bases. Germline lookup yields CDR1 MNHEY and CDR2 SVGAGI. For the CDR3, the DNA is TGTGCCGGCCGGGGGGGCCTTTCCAATGAGCAGTTCTTC. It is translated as CAGRGGLSNEQFF.

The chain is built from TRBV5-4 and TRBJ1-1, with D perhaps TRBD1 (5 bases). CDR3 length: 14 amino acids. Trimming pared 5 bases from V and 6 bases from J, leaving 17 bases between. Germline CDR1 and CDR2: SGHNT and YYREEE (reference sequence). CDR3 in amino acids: CASRRGGGSAEAFF. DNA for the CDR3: TGTGCCAGCAGGAGGGGCGGGGGAAGTGCTGAAGCTTTCTTT.

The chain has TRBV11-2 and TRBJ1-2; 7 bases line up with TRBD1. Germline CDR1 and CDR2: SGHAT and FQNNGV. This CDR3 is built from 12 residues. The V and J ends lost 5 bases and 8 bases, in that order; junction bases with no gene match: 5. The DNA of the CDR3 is TGTGCCAGCAGCCCAAGACAGGGAGGCTACACCTTC. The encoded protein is CASSPRQGGYTF.